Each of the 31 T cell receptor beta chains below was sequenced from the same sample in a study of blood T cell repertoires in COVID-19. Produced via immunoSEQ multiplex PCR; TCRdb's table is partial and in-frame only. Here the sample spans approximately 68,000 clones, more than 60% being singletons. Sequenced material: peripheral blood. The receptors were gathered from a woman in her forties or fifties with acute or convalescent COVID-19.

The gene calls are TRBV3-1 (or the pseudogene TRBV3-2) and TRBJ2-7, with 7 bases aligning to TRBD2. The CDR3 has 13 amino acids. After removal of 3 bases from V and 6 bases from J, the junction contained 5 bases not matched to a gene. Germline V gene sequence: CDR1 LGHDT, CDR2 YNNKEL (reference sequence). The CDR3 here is CASSQGEGGEQYF. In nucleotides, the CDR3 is TGTGCCAGCAGCCAGGGGGAGGGTGGCGAGCAGTACTTC.

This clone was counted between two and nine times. In nucleotides, the CDR3 is TGTGCCAGCAGCTTAGAAGGAGCGGGAGACCCTTCCTACGAGCAGTACTTC. It yields the protein CASSLEGAGDPSYEQYF. The V gene is TRBV7-2, the J gene TRBJ2-7, with 8 bases that match TRBD2. Germline-derived CDR1 and CDR2 are SGHTA and FQGNSA. This CDR3 comprises 17 residues. After removal of 1 base from V and 1 base from J, the junction contained 9 bases not matched to a gene. The variable domain in full, completed from reference TRBV7-2 and TRBJ2-7, reads GAGVSQSPSNKVTEKGKDVELRCDPISGHTALYWYRQSLGQGLEFLIYFQGNSAPDKSGLPSDRFSAERTGGSVSTLTIQRTQQEDSAVYLCASSLEGAGDPSYEQYFGPGTRLTVT.

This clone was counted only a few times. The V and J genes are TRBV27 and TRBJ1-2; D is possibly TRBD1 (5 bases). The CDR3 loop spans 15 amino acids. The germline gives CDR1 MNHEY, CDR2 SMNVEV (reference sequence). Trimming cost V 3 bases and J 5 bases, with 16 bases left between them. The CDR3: CASSFGQGKGYGYTF. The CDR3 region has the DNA TGTGCCAGCAGTTTCGGGCAGGGTAAGGGGTATGGCTACACCTTC.

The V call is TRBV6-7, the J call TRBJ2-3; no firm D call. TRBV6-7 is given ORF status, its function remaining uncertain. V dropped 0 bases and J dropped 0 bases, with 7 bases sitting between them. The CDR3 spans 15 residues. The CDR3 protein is CASSYSHSSTDTQYF. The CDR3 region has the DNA TGTGCCAGCAGTTACTCCCATAGTAGCACAGATACGCAGTATTTT.

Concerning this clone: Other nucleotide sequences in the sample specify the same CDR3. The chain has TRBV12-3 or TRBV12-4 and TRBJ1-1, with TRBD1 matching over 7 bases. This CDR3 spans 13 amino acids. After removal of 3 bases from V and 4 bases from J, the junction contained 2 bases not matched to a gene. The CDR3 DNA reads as TGTGCCAGCAGTTTTACAGGGGCCACTGAAGCTTTCTTT. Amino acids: CASSFTGATEAFF.

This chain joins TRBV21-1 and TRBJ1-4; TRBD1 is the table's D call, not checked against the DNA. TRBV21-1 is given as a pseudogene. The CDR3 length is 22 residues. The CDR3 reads CASRAQRGQGTVEVATNEKLFF. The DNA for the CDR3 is TGTGCCAGCAGGGCGCAACGGGGACAGGGGACGGTCGAGGTTGCAACTAATGAAAAACTGTTTTTT.

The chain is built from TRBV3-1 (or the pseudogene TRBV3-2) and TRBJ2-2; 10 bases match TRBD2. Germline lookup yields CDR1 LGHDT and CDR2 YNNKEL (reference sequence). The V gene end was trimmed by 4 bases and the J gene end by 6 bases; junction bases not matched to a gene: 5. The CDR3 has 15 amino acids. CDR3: CASSPTSGVSGELFF. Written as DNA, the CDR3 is TGTGCCAGCAGCCCCACTAGCGGGGTCTCCGGGGAGCTGTTTTTT.

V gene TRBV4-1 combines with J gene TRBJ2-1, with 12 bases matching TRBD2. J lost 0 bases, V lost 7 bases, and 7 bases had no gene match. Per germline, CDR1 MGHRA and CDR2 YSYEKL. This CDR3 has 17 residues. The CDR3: CASTRTSGVSSYNEQFF. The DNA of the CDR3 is TGCGCCAGCACTCGGACTAGCGGGGTTAGCTCCTACAATGAGCAGTTCTTC.

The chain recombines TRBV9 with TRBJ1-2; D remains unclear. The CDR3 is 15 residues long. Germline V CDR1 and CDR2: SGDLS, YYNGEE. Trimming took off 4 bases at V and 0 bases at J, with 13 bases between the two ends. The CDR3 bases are TGTGCCAGCAGCCCACGGACTGTAGCTAACTATGGCTACACCTTC. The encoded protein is CASSPRTVANYGYTF.

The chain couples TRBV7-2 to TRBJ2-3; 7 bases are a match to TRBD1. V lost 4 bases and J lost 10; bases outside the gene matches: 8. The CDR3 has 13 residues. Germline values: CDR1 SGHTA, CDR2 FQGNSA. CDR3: CASSSGTDVAQYF. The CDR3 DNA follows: TGTGCCAGCAGCTCCGGGACAGACGTTGCGCAGTATTTT. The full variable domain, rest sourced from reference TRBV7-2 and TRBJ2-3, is GAGVSQSPSNKVTEKGKDVELRCDPISGHTALYWYRQSLGQGLEFLIYFQGNSAPDKSGLPSDRFSAERTGGSVSTLTIQRTQQEDSAVYLCASSSGTDVAQYFGPGTRLTVL.

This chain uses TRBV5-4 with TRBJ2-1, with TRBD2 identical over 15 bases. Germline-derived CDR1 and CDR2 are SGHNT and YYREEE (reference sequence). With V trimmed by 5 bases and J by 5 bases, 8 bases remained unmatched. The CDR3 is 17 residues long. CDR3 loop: CASRRGTSGGLDNEQFF. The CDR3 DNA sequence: TGTGCCAGCAGGCGTGGGACTAGCGGGGGGCTTGACAATGAGCAGTTCTTC.

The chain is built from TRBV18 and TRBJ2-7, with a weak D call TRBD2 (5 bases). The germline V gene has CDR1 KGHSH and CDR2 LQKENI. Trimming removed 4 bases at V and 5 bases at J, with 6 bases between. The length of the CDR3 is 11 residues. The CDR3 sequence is CASSRADEQYF. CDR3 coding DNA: TGTGCCAGCTCACGAGCGGACGAGCAGTACTTC.

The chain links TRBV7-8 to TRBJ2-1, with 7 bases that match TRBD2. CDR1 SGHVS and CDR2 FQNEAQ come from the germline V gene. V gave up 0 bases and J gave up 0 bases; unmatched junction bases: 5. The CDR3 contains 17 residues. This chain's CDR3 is CASSLAFGGNSYNEQFF. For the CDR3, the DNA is TGTGCCAGCAGCTTAGCCTTCGGGGGGAACTCCTACAATGAGCAGTTCTTC.

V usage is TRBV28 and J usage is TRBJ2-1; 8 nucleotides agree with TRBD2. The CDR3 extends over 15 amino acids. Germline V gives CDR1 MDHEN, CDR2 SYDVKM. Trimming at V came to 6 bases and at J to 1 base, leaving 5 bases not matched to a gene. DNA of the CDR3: TGTGCCAGCAGATTGACTAGCGTGTCCTACAATGAGCAGTTCTTC. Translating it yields CASRLTSVSYNEQFF.

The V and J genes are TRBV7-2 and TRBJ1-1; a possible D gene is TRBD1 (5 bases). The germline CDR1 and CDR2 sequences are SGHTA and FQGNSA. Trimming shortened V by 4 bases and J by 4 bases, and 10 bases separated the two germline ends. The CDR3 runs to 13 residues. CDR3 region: CASSSGLATEAFF. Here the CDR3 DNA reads TGTGCCAGCAGCTCGGGACTGGCCACTGAAGCTTTCTTT.

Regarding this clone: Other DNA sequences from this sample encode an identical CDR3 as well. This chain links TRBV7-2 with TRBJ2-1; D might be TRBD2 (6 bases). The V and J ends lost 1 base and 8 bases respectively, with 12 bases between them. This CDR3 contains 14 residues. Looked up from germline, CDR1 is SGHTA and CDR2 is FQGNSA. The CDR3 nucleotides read TGTGCCAGCAGCTTAGACGGGAGTCTCGATGAGCAGTTCTTC. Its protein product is CASSLDGSLDEQFF.

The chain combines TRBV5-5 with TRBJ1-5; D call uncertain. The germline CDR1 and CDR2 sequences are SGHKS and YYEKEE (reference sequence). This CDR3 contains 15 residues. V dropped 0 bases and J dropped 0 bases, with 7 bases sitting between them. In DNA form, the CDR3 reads TGTGCCAGCAGCTTGGGAGCAAATAGCAATCAGCCCCAGCATTTT. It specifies CASSLGANSNQPQHF.

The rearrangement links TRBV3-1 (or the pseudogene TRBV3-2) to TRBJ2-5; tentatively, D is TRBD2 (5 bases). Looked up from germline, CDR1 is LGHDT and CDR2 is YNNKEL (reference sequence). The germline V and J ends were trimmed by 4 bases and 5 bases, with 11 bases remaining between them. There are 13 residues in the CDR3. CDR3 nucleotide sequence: TGTGCCAGCAGCCCGGACCCGGGGGAGACCCAGTACTTC. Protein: CASSPDPGETQYF.

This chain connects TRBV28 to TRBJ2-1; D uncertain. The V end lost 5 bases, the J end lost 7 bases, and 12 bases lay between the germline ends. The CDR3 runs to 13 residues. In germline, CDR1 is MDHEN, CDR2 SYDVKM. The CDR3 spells CASSRTVSNEQFF. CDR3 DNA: TGTGCCAGCAGTCGAACGGTTAGTAATGAGCAGTTCTTC.

CDR3 DNA: TGCGCCAGTAGATCGGGACAGGGATTCCCCGGGGAGCTGTTTTTT. Translating gives CASRSGQGFPGELFF. The V call is TRBV5-1, the J call TRBJ2-2, with 9 bases lining up with TRBD1. The trim removed 8 bases at V and 6 bases at J, leaving 11 bases unmatched. CDR3 length: 15 amino acids. Germline lookup yields CDR1 SGHRS and CDR2 YFSETQ.

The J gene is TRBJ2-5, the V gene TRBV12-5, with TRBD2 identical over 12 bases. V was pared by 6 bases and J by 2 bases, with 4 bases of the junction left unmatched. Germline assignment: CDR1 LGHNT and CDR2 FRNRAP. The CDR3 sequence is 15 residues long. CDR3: CASGLGTSGQETQYF. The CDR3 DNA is TGTGCTAGTGGGCTCGGGACTAGCGGGCAAGAGACCCAGTACTTC.

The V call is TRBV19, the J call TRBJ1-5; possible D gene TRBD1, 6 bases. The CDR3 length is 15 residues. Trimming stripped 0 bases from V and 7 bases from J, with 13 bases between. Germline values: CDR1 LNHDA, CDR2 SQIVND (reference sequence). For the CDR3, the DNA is TGTGCCAGTAGTATAGAGAGTCAGGGGACACAGCCCCAGCATTTT. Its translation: CASSIESQGTQPQHF.

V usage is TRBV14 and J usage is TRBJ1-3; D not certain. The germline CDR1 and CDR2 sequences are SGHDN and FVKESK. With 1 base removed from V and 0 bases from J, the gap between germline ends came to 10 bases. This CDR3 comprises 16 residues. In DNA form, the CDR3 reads TGTGCCAGCAGCCAAGCGAACAGTCACTCTGGAAACACCATATATTTT. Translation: CASSQANSHSGNTIYF.

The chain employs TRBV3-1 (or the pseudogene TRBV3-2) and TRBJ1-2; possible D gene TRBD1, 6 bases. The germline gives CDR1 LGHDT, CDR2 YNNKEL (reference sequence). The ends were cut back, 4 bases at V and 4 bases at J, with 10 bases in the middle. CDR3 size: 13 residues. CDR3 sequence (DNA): TGTGCCAGCAGCCCCGGGACATCCTATGGCTACACCTTC. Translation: CASSPGTSYGYTF.

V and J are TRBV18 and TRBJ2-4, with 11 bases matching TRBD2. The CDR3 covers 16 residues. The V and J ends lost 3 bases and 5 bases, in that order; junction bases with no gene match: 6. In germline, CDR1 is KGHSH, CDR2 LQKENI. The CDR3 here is CASSPLAGGPENIQYF. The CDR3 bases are TGTGCCAGCTCACCCCTAGCGGGGGGCCCTGAAAACATTCAGTACTTC.

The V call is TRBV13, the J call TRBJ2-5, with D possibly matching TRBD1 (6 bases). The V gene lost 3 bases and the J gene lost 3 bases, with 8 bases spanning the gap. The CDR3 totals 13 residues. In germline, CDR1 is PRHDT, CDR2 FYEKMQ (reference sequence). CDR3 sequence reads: CASSFTGKETQYF. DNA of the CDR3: TGTGCCAGCAGCTTCACAGGGAAAGAGACCCAGTACTTC.

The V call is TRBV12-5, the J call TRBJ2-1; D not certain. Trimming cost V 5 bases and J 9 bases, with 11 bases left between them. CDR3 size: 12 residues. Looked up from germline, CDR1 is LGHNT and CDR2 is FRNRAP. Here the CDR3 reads CASGPRTSEQFF. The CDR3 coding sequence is TGTGCTAGTGGTCCACGAACCAGTGAGCAGTTCTTC.

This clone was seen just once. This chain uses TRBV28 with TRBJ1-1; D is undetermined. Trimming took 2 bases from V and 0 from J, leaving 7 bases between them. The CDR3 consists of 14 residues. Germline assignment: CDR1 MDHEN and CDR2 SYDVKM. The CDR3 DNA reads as TGTGCCAGCAGTTTAACAGATATGAACACTGAAGCTTTCTTT. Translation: CASSLTDMNTEAFF. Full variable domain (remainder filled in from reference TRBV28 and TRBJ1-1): DVKVTQSSRYLVKRTGEKVFLECVQDMDHENMFWYRQDPGLGLRLIYFSYDVKMKEKGDIPEGYSVSREKKERFSLILESASTNQTSMYLCASSLTDMNTEAFFGQGTRLTVV.

CDR3 region: CASSIGQNYEQYF. CDR3 DNA sequence: TGTGCCAGTAGTATAGGTCAGAACTACGAGCAGTACTTC. The chain couples TRBV19 to TRBJ2-7; D unclear. V lost 1 base and J lost 3, with 7 bases in between. The CDR3 spans 13 residues. Germline V gene data show CDR1 as LNHDA and CDR2 as SQIVND (reference sequence).

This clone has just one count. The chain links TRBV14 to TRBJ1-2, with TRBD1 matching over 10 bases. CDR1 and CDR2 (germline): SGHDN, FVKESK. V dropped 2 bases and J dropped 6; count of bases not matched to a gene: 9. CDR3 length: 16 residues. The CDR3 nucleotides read TGTGCCAGCAGCCAAACCCGGTCGGGACAGGGGAATGGCTACACCTTC. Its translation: CASSQTRSGQGNGYTF.

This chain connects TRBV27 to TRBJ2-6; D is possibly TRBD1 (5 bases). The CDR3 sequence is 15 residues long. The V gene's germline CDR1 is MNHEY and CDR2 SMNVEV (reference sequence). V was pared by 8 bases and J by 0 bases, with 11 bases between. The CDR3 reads CASSQDNSGANVLTF. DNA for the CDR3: TGTGCCAGCTCGCAGGACAACTCTGGGGCCAACGTCCTGACTTTC.